This T cell receptor beta chain originates from a study of cytomegalovirus exposure and HLA in healthy donors. The PCR used 60 Vbeta and 13 Jbeta primers. The protocol was immunoSEQ multiplex PCR, while the TCRdb copy is restricted to in-frame clones and leaves out a portion. The sample lists about 120,000 clones; approximately 76% were seen once. General observations from the study: There were some V segments, including TRBV6-2 and TRBV6-3, excluded as indistinguishable. No immune exposure information besides CMV serostatus was available. Presence/absence analyses rested on an assumption that sequencing depth was roughly uniform across donors. In a later analysis, V- and J-gene trimming of beta chains associated with a DCLRE1C missense variant, replicated independently.

As concerns this clone: Its antigen is currently unknown.

Germline loops: CDR1 SNHLY, CDR2 FYNNEI. The CDR3 totals 15 residues. V was shortened by 3 bases and J by 6 bases, with 14 bases between the two germline ends. This TCR was sampled from a man in his 60s in good health and CMV-seropositive. This chain connects TRBV2 to TRBJ1-4; tentative D call: TRBD1 (5 bases). Sequencing was performed on PBMCs. The CDR3 loop is CASSDDSPPHEKLFF. CDR3 DNA: TGTGCCAGCAGTGACGACAGCCCTCCTCATGAAAAACTGTTTTTT.